This T cell receptor beta chain was sequenced in a study of Ad26.COV2.S vaccination and SARS-CoV-2 variants. Germline V gene data show CDR1 as SNHLY and CDR2 as FYNNEI. V lost 1 base and J lost 3, with 4 bases in between. The CDR3 contains 12 residues. Documented treatment: roughly 18 received Ad26.COV2.S at low or high dose, single or two shots; about 5 received placebo; per-sample allocation not given. Samples analyzed were those drawn on day 63 after the first vaccine or placebo injection. An Ad26 vector carrying the Wuhan-strain SARS-CoV-2 spike served as the vaccine. Regarding the study as a whole: Non-spike TCR breadth showed similarity between vaccine and placebo recipients. Possible underestimation of total T cell responses by the TCR breadth and depth analyses was noted.

TCRdb keeps only in-frame clones here, not all; method: immunoSEQ multiplex PCR. The sample has about 400,000 clones, around 82% seen once; the top ten hold roughly 7.4%. For this clone: The antigen remains unidentified. Other DNA sequences of this sample code for an identical CDR3.

The genes are TRBV2 and TRBJ2-7, with D unresolved. The sample in question was peripheral blood, obtained in a trial of Ad26.COV2.S vaccine versus placebo. The origin of this receptor is a person between 18 and 65 years old who received the Ad26.COV2.S COVID-19 vaccine or a placebo. CDR3 residues: CASSEVGYEQYF. The CDR3 bases are TGTGCCAGCAGTGAAGTTGGCTACGAGCAGTACTTC.